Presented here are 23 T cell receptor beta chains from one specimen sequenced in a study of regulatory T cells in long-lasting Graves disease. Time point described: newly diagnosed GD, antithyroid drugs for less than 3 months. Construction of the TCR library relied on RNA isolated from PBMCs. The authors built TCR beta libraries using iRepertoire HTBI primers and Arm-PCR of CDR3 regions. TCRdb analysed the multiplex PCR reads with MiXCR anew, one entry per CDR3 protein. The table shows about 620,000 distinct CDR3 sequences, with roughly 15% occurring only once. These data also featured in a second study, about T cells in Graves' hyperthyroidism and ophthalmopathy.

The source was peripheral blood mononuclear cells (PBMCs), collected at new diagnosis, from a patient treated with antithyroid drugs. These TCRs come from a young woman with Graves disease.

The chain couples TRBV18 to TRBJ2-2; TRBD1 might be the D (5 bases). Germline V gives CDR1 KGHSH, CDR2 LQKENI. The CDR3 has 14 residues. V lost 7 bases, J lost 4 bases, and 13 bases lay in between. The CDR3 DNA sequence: TGTGCCAGCTTCACCACACAGGTCACCGGGGAGCTGTTTTTT. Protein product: CASFTTQVTGELFF.

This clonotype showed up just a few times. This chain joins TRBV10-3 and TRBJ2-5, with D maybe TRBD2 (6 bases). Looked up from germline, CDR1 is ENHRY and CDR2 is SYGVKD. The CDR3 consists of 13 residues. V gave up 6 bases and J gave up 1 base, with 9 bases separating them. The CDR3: CAISPSAQETQYF. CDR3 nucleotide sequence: TGTGCCATCAGCCCTAGCGCCCAAGAGACCCAGTACTTC.

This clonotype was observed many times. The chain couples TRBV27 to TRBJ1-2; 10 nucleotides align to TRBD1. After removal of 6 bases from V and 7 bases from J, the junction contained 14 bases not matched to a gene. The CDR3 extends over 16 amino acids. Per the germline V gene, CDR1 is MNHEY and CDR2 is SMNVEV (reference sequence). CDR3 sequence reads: CASRPGGQGTDRGYTF. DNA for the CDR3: TGTGCCAGCAGACCGGGGGGACAGGGGACGGATCGTGGCTACACCTTC.

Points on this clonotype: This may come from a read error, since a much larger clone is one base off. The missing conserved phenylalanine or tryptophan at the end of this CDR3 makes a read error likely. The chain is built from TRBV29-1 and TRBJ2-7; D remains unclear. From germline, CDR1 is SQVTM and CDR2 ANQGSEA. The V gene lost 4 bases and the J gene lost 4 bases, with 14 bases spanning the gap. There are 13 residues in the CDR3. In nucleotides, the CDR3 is TGCAGCGTTGCGGCACCCCATGTTTACGAGCAGTACCTC. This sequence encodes CSVAAPHVYEQYL.

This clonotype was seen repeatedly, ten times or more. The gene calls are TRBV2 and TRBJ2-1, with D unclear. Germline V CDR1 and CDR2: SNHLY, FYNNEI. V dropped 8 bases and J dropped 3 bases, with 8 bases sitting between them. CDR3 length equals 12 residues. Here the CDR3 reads CASSTGYNEQFF. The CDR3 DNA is TGTGCCAGCTCGACCGGCTACAATGAGCAGTTCTTC.

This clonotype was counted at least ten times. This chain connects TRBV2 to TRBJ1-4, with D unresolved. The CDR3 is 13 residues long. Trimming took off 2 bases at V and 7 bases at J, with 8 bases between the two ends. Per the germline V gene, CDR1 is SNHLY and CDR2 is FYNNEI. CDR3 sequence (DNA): TGTGCCAGCAGTGAAATGGGAGCTGAAAAACTGTTTTTT. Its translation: CASSEMGAEKLFF.

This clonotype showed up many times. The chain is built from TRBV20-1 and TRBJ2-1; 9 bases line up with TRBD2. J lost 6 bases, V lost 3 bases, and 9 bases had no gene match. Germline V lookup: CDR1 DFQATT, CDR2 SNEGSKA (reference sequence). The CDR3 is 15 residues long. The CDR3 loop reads CSASRPSGNLNEQFF. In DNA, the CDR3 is TGCAGTGCTAGTAGGCCTAGCGGGAACCTCAATGAGCAGTTCTTC.

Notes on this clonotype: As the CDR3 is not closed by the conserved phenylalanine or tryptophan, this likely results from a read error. For the CDR3, the DNA is TGTGCCAGCAGTTTACAGGGCCGGGAGACCCAGTACTAC. This translates into CASSLQGRETQYY. The chain uses TRBV28 and TRBJ2-5; D might be TRBD1 (5 bases). The germline V and J ends were trimmed by 2 bases and 5 bases, with 9 bases remaining between them. The CDR3 has 13 residues. The germline V gene encodes CDR1 MDHEN and CDR2 SYDVKM.

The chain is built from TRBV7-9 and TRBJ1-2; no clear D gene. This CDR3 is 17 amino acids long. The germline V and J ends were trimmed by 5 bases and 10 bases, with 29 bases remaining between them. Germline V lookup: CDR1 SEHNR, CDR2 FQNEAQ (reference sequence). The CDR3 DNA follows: TGTGCCAGCAGCCTCGGTGGTGGGCCAGACCCTCTTCGGCTCTACACCTTC. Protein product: CASSLGGGPDPLRLYTF. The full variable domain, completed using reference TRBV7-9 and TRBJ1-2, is DTGVSQNPRHKITKRGQNVTFRCDPISEHNRLYWYRQTLGQGPEFLTYFQNEAQLEKSRLLSDRFSAERPKGSFSTLEIQRTEQGDSAMYLCASSLGGGPDPLRLYTFGSGTRLTVV.

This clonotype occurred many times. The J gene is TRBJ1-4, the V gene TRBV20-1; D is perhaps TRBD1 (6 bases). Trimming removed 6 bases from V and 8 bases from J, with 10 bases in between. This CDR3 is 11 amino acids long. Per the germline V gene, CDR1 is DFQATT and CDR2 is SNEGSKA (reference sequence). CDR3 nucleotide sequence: TGCAGTGCGGGGACATCAGAAAAACTGTTTTTT. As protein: CSAGTSEKLFF.

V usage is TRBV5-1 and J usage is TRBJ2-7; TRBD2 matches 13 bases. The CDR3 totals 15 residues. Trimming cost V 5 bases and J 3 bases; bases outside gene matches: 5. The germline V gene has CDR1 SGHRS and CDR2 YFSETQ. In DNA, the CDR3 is TGCGCCAGCAGAAGAGGGACTAGCGGGGACTACGAGCAGTACTTC. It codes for CASRRGTSGDYEQYF.

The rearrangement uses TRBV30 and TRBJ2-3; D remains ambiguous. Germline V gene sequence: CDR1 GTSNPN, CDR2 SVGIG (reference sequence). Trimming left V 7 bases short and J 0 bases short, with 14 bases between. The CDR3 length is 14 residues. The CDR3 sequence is CASGGGTSTDTQYF. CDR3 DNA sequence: TGTGCCTCGGGTGGCGGAACTAGCACAGATACGCAGTATTTT.

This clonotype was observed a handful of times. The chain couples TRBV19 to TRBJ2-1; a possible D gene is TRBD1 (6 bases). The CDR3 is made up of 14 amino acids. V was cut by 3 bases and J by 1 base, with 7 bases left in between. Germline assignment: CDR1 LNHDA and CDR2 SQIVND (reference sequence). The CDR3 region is CASSMGQSYNEQFF. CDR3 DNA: TGTGCCAGTAGTATGGGACAATCCTACAATGAGCAGTTCTTC.

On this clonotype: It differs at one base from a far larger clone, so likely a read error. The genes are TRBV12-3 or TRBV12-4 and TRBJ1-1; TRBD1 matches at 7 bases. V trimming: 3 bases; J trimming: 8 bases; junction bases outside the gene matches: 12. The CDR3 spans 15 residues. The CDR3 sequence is CASSLKGAWGQEAFF. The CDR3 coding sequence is TGTGCCAGCAGTTTGAAGGGGGCTTGGGGGCAAGAAGCTTTCTTT.

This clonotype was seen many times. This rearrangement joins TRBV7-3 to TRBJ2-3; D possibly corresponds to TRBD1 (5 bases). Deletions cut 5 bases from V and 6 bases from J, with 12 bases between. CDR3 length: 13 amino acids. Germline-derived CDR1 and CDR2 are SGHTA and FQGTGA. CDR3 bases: TGTGCCAGCAGCCCAGGGCCTTTGGATACGCAGTATTTT. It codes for CASSPGPLDTQYF.

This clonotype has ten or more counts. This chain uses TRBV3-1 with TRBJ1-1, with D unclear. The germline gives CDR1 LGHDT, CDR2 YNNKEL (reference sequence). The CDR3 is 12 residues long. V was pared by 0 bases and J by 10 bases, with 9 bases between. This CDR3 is CASSQDGAGAFF. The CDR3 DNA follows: TGTGCCAGCAGCCAAGATGGCGCCGGAGCTTTCTTT.

In DNA, the CDR3 is TGCGCCAGCAGCCCAAGCCCTCCCAGGCTCACGGGACTAGCAAAAAGGGACAATGAGCAGTTCTTC. Translated: CASSPSPPRLTGLAKRDNEQFF. The rearrangement joins TRBV4-1 to TRBJ2-1; 9 nucleotides line up with TRBD2. In germline, CDR1 is MGHRA, CDR2 YSYEKL. The ends lost 4 bases at V and 5 bases at J; junction bases unmatched: 27. This CDR3 has 22 residues.

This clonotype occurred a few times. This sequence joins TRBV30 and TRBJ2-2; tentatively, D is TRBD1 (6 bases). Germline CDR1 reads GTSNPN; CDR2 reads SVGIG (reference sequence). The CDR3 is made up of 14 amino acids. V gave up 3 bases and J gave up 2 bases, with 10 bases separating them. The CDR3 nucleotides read TGTGCCTGGAGAAGGACAGATAACACCGGGGAGCTGTTTTTT. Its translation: CAWRRTDNTGELFF.

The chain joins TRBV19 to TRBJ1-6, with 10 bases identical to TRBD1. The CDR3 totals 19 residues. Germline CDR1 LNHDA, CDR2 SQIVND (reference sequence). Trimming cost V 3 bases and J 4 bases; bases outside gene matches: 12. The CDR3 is CASSIKGQGSGIYNSPLHF. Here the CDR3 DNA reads TGTGCCAGTAGTATCAAGGGACAGGGGAGCGGAATATATAATTCACCCCTCCACTTT.

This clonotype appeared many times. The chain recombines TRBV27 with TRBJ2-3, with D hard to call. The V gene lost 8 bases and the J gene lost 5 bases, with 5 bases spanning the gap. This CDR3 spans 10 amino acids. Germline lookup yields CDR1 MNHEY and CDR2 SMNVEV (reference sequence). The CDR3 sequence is CASGVDTQYF. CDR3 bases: TGTGCCAGCGGGGTAGATACGCAGTATTTT.

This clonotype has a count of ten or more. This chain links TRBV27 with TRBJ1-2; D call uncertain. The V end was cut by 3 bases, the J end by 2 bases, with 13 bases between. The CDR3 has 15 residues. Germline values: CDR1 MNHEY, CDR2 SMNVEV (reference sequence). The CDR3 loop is CASSFKSNPNYGYTF. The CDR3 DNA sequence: TGTGCCAGCAGTTTCAAATCAAACCCGAACTATGGCTACACCTTC.

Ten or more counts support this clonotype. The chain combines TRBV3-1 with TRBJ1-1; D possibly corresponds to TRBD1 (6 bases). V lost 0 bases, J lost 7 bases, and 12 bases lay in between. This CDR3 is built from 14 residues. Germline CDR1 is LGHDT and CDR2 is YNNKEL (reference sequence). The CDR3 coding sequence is TGTGCCAGCAGCCAAGACCTGAGGGGGAATGAAGCTTTCTTT. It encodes CASSQDLRGNEAFF. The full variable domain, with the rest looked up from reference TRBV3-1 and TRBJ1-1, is DTAVSQTPKYLVTQMGNDKSIKCEQNLGHDTMYWYKQDSKKFLKIMFSYNNKELIINETVPNRFSPKSPDKAHLNLHINSLELGDSAVYFCASSQDLRGNEAFFGQGTRLTVV.

The CDR3 loop reads CASGDRLLYSNQPQHF. DNA of the CDR3: TGTGCCAGTGGGGACAGGTTACTTTATAGCAATCAGCCCCAGCATTTT. This sequence joins TRBV19 and TRBJ1-5, with 8 bases fitting TRBD1. Germline V lookup: CDR1 LNHDA, CDR2 SQIVND (reference sequence). This CDR3 region has 16 residues. Trimming at V came to 8 bases and at J to 0 bases, leaving 9 bases not matched to a gene.